The 12 T cell receptor beta chains below come from one sample, sequenced in a study of blood T cells in healthy people across ages. A J-beta primer mix and a sample-barcoded 5' primer were used in a second PCR of roughly 6 to 11 cycles. TCRdb used MiXCR to reprocess the 5' RACE reads, holding one entry per CDR3 protein. The table has 1.5 million to 2 million distinct CDR3 sequences, about 32% seen once; the top ten hold roughly 10%. The sample comprised blood. The receptor set was obtained from a woman younger than 45 in good health.

The gene calls are TRBV12-2 and TRBJ1-2. TRBV12-2 is designated a pseudogene. This CDR3 has 18 residues. The CDR3 is CASRSGDDTSLYRDGYTF. The CDR3, as DNA: TGTGCAAGTCGCTCCGGCGACGACACTTCACTCTACCGGGATGGCTACACCTTC.

The V and J genes are TRBV30 and TRBJ1-1; D call uncertain. This CDR3 is 13 amino acids long. In germline, CDR1 is GTSNPN, CDR2 SVGIG (reference sequence). V lost 3 bases and J lost 2, with 10 bases in between. The CDR3 DNA reads TGTGCCTGGAGATTGGGATACAACACTGAAGCTTTCTTT. Amino acid sequence: CAWRLGYNTEAFF.

The V call is TRBV10-3, the J call TRBJ2-5; no clear D gene. The CDR3 consists of 15 residues. V was clipped by 0 bases and J by 3 bases, with 11 bases between them. Germline CDR1 and CDR2: ENHRY and SYGVKD. The CDR3 spells CAISESLSGEETQYF. The CDR3 bases are TGTGCCATCAGTGAGTCGCTAAGTGGGGAAGAGACCCAGTACTTC.

The rearrangement joins TRBV4-2 to TRBJ2-3; TRBD1 matches at 7 bases. The CDR3 extends over 14 amino acids. Trimming removed 1 base from V and 5 bases from J; junction bases left unmatched: 3. Germline CDR1 reads LGHNA; CDR2 reads YNFKEQ. The CDR3, as DNA: TGTGCCAGCAGCCAAGGGGACAGTGGAGATACGCAGTATTTT. Encoded protein: CASSQGDSGDTQYF.

This clonotype was observed a few times. This chain connects TRBV11-1 to TRBJ1-2; D not resolved. CDR3 length equals 14 residues. Germline CDR1 is SGHAT and CDR2 is FQDESV (reference sequence). Trimming pared 2 bases from V and 2 bases from J, leaving 9 bases between. CDR3 nucleotides: TGTGCCAGCAGCTTAACGCAGGAAAACTATGGCTACACCTTC. Translated, it gives CASSLTQENYGYTF.

The V and J genes are TRBV6-6 and TRBJ2-7; 7 bases map to TRBD2. With V trimmed by 8 bases and J by 2 bases, 9 bases remained unmatched. Germline V CDR1 and CDR2: MNHNY, SVGAGI (reference sequence). CDR3 length equals 14 residues. This CDR3 is CASQQTSRAYEQYF. As DNA, the CDR3 is TGTGCCAGCCAACAGACTAGCCGGGCCTACGAGCAGTACTTC.

V usage is TRBV7-8 and J usage is TRBJ1-4; D unclear. The CDR3 totals 14 residues. Germline V gene sequence: CDR1 SGHVS, CDR2 FQNEAQ. V was clipped by 2 bases and J by 6 bases, with 10 bases between them. The CDR3 region is CASSLTSGDEKLFF. CDR3 nucleotides: TGTGCCAGCAGCTTAACGTCTGGGGATGAAAAACTGTTTTTT.

The rearrangement links TRBV6-6 to TRBJ2-7, with 16 nucleotides matching TRBD2. The J segment lost 7 bases and the V segment lost 5 bases, leaving 5 bases of the junction unmatched. The CDR3 is 15 residues long. The germline V gene encodes CDR1 MNHNY and CDR2 SVGAGI (reference sequence). CDR3 loop: CASSPGGLAGGEQYF. The DNA for the CDR3 is TGTGCCAGCAGTCCTGGGGGACTAGCGGGAGGGGAGCAGTACTTC.

This chain connects TRBV6-1 to TRBJ2-3, with 9 bases aligning to TRBD2. CDR3 size: 14 residues. The V gene's germline CDR1 is MNHNS and CDR2 SASEGT. V gave up 8 bases and J gave up 2 bases; unmatched junction bases: 5. The CDR3 region has the DNA TGTGCCAGCGGTAGCGGGGGTTTCACAGATACGCAGTATTTT. This translates into CASGSGGFTDTQYF.

This clonotype has only a few counts. A much larger clone lies a single base off, so this may be a read error. The rearrangement uses TRBV7-3 and TRBJ1-1, with 7 bases lining up with TRBD1. The length of the CDR3 is 13 residues. V gave up 5 bases and J gave up 3 bases; unmatched junction bases: 3. The germline gives CDR1 SGHTA, CDR2 FQGTGA. The CDR3 loop reads CASSADRDTEAFF. CDR3 sequence (DNA): TGTGCCAGCAGCGCCGACAGGGACACTGAAGCTTTCTTT. Full variable domain (rest looked up from reference TRBV7-3 and TRBJ1-1): GAGVSQTPSNKVTEKGKYVELRCDPISGHTALYWYRQSLGQGPEFLIYFQGTGAADDSGLPNDRFFAVRPEGSVSTLKIQRTERGDSAVYLCASSADRDTEAFFGQGTRLTVV.

This clonotype was detected once. A junction boundary mismatches the germline segment, possibly from a read error. The V call is TRBV5-1, the J call TRBJ2-1; TRBD2 matches at 16 bases. The CDR3 contains 17 residues. From germline, CDR1 is SGHRS and CDR2 YFSETQ. The CDR3 nucleotides read TGCACCAGCAGCTTTGGGACTAGCGGGGGGGCATTCAATGAGCAGTTCTTC. Its translation is CTSSFGTSGGAFNEQFF.

This clonotype has more than one count but fewer than ten. The rearrangement links TRBV7-3 to TRBJ2-5; D is unclear. Trimming removed 8 bases at V and 4 bases at J, with 11 bases between. The CDR3 is 12 amino acids. From germline, CDR1 is SGHTA and CDR2 FQGTGA. In DNA, the CDR3 is TGTGCCAGCCCCCAAACAAGAGAGACCCAGTACTTC. As protein: CASPQTRETQYF. Full variable domain (missing parts from reference TRBV7-3 and TRBJ2-5): GAGVSQTPSNKVTEKGKYVELRCDPISGHTALYWYRQSLGQGPEFLIYFQGTGAADDSGLPNDRFFAVRPEGSVSTLKIQRTERGDSAVYLCASPQTRETQYFGPGTRLLVL.